This T cell receptor beta chain originates from a study of cytomegalovirus exposure and HLA in healthy donors. Germline V gene sequence: CDR1 SGHRS, CDR2 YFSETQ. CDR3 length equals 18 residues. Germline trimming cut 4 bases from V and 4 bases from J; bases unmatched to any gene: 10. Study conclusions and caveats: Common viral pathogens (according to a later analysis) appeared linked to several of the most significant clusters.

The study ran its PCR with 60 Vbeta and 13 Jbeta primers. The repertoire was sequenced with immunoSEQ multiplex PCR; TCRdb's copy has only in-frame clones and lacks some. The sample consists of roughly 290,000 clones, approximately 80% of them appearing once. This clone was counted a single time. What it binds is not known. Sequencing was carried out using PBMCs. This rearrangement joins TRBV5-1 to TRBJ2-5; TRBD2 matches 16 bases. The clonotype originates from a girl aged 2 to 9 in good health and CMV-seronegative. CDR3 sequence reads: CASSPEGTSGGAGETQYF. As DNA, the CDR3 is TGCGCCAGCAGCCCGGAAGGGACTAGCGGGGGGGCCGGAGAGACCCAGTACTTC.